The TCR beta chain under discussion was sequenced for a study of molecular identifiers for immune sequencing clone quantification. Study-wide points: Identical TCR molecules sharing a barcode could underestimate highly expanded clone sizes. Clones that had above 20 RNA copies took up over 99% of effector molecules but under 1% in naive cells. Spiked Jurkat TCR RNA equivalent to one cell was reportedly detectable in one million naive cells.

The authors built bulk TCR libraries by previously described methods with listed TCR primers. TCRdb re-called the PCR reads with MiXCR, one entry per CDR3 protein. The data contain 550,000 to 750,000 distinct CDR3 sequences, about 20% of them singletons. As regards this clonotype: Its antigen is still unknown. A read error is possible here, since a much larger clone lies one base away.

The CDR3 has 17 residues. Germline loops: CDR1 LGHNA, CDR2 YNFKEQ. The ends were cut back, 1 base at V and 0 bases at J, with 13 bases in the middle. V usage is TRBV4-2 and J usage is TRBJ1-3; D is possibly TRBD1 (6 bases). Sequenced material: naive CD8+ T cells from blood, with Jurkat cell RNA spiked in. Subset specified: FACS-sorted CD8+CD4-CCR7+CD45RA+ naive T cells. This TCR came from a human donor in good health. Some libraries in this study had Jurkat cell RNA spiked in. CDR3 sequence (DNA): TGTGCCAGCAGCCAAGGGTGGGACACAACCTCTGGAAACACCATATATTTT. It translates to CASSQGWDTTSGNTIYF.